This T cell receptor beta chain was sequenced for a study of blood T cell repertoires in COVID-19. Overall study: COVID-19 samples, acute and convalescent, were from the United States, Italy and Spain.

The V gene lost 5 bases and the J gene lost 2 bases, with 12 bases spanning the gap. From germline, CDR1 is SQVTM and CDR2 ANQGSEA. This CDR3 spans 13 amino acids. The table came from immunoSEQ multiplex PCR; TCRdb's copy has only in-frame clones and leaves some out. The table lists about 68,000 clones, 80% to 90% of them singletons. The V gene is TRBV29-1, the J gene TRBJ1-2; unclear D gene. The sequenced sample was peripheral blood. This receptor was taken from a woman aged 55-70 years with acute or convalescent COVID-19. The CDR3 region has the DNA TGCAGCGTTACCACAGCCCCGAACTATGGCTACACCTTC. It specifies CSVTTAPNYGYTF.